This T cell receptor (beta chain) emerged from a study of blood T cell repertoires in COVID-19. Study overall: Sites in the United States, Italy and Spain provided acute and convalescent COVID-19 samples. Nucleic acid was either cDNA or gDNA, and it came from T cells, B-cell-depleted T cells, or PBMCs.

Trimming removed 0 bases at V and 4 bases at J, with 13 bases between. CDR3 length: 15 amino acids. CDR1 and CDR2 (germline): SGHKS, YYEKEE (reference sequence). The protocol was immunoSEQ multiplex PCR, while the TCRdb copy is restricted to in-frame clones and leaves out a portion. The data contain about 45,000 clones, 85% to 90% of them seen just once; the ten biggest clones take up under 9.5%. This chain connects TRBV5-5 to TRBJ1-2, with D perhaps TRBD1 (5 bases). This TCR came from a human donor in a cohort sampled during active COVID-19. The specimen sequenced was peripheral blood. The CDR3 region is CASSLARTPVYGYTF. DNA for the CDR3: TGTGCCAGCAGCTTGGCCCGGACACCGGTCTATGGCTACACCTTC.